This T cell receptor beta chain was retrieved from a study of blood T cell repertoires in COVID-19. Whole-study context: The samples span acute and convalescent COVID-19 from the United States, Italy and Spain. PBMCs, B-cell-depleted T cells, or T cells were the source of the cDNA or gDNA that made up the material.

Authors' data handling: Amplification with reference gene primers provided the estimates of nucleated cell counts. Libraries were prepared by immunoSEQ multiplex PCR; TCRdb keeps only in-frame clonotypes and omits some of them. The D gene and trimming were derived from the DNA, and the V and J assignments and clone size from that table. The data contain over 40,000 clones, roughly 90% of them singletons. Trimming removed 4 bases from V and 3 bases from J; junction bases left unmatched: 6. CDR3 length: 16 amino acids. CDR1 is SGDLS, CDR2 YYNGEE, per germline. This clonotype originated in a human donor in a cohort sampled during active COVID-19. Sequenced: peripheral blood. The chain employs TRBV9 and TRBJ2-5; 13 nucleotides align to TRBD2. The CDR3 loop is CASSTGGLAGKETQYF. In nucleotides, the CDR3 is TGTGCCAGCAGCACGGGGGGACTAGCGGGGAAAGAGACCCAGTACTTC.